The subject of this entry is one TCR beta chain. The sample is drawn from a study of blood T cell repertoires in COVID-19. J was trimmed by 7 bases and V by 7 bases; bases with no gene match: 8. This CDR3 region has 14 residues. The germline CDR1 and CDR2 sequences are MDHEN and SYDVKM. Assay: immunoSEQ multiplex PCR; the TCRdb copy retains only in-frame clones and omits some. Among about 400,000 clones, approximately 89% were seen once, and the ten largest hold 1.9%. This receptor was obtained from a man between 40 and 49 years old in a cohort exposed to, infected with or recovered from COVID-19 (not recorded which). Sequenced input: PBMCs or T cells enriched from blood (not recorded which). V usage is TRBV28 and J usage is TRBJ1-4, with 8 positions matching TRBD1. CDR3 coding DNA: TGTGCCAGCACCGAGGGACAGGAACCTGAAAAACTGTTTTTT. Translating gives CASTEGQEPEKLFF.